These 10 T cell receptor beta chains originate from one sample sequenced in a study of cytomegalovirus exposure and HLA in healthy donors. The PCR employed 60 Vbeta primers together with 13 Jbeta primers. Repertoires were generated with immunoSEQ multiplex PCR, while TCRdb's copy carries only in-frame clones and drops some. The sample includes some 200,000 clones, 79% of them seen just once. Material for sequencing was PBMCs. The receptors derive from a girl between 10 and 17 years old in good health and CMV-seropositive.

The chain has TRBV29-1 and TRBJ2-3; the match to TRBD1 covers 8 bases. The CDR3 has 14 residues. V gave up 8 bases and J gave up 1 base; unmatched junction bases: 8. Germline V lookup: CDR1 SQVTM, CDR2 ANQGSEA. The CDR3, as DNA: TGCAGCTACGGCAGGGGGCGAGGCACAGATACGCAGTATTTT. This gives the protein CSYGRGRGTDTQYF.

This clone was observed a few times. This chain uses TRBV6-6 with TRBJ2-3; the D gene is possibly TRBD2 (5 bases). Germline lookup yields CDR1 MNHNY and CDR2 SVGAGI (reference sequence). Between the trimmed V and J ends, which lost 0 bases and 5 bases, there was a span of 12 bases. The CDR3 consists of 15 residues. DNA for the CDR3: TGTGCCAGCAGTTACTCACCGGGGTTCGGAGATACGCAGTATTTT. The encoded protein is CASSYSPGFGDTQYF.

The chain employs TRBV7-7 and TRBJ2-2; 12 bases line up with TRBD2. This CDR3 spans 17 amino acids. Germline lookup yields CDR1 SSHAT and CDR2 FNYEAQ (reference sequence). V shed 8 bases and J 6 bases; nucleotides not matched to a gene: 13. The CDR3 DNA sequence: TGTGCCAGCGGGACGGGACTAGCGGGCGGCTCATCCGGGGAGCTGTTTTTT. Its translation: CASGTGLAGGSSGELFF.

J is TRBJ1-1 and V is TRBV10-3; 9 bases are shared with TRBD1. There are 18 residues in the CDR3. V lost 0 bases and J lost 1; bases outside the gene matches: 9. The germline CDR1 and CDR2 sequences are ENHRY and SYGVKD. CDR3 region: CAISESGSQGARNTEAFF. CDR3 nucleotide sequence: TGTGCCATCAGTGAGTCCGGGTCACAGGGGGCGAGGAACACTGAAGCTTTCTTT.

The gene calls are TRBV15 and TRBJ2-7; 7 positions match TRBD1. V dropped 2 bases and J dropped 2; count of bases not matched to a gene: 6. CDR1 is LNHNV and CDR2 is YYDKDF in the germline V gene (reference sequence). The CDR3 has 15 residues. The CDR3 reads CATSRILGQAYEQYF. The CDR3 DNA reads TGTGCCACCAGCAGAATATTAGGACAGGCCTACGAGCAGTACTTC.

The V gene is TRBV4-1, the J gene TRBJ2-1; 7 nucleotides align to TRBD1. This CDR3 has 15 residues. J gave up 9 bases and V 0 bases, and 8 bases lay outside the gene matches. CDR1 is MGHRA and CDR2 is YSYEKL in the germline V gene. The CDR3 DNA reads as TGCGCCAGCAGCCAAGAGACAGGGTGGTTAAGTGAGCAGTTCTTC. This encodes CASSQETGWLSEQFF.

CDR3 region: CASSLGQAMNTEAFF. In nucleotides, the CDR3 is TGTGCCAGCAGCTTAGGACAGGCAATGAACACTGAAGCTTTCTTT. The rearrangement links TRBV7-9 to TRBJ1-1; D might be TRBD1 (6 bases). Germline CDR1 is SEHNR and CDR2 is FQNEAQ (reference sequence). Trimming cost V 1 base and J 0 bases, with 9 bases left between them. This CDR3 has 15 residues.

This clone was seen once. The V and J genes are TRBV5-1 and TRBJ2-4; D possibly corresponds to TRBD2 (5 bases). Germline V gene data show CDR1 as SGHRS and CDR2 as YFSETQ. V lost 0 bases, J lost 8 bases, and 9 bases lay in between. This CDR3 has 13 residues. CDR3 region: CASSLESEDIQYF. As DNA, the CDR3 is TGCGCCAGCAGCTTGGAATCGGAGGACATTCAGTACTTC.

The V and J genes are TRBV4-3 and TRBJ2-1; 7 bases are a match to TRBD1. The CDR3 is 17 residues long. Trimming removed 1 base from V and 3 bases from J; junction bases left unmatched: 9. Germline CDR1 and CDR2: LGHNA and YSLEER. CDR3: CASSQVHRDRFYNEQFF. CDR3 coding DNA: TGCGCCAGCAGCCAAGTCCACCGGGACAGATTCTACAATGAGCAGTTCTTC.

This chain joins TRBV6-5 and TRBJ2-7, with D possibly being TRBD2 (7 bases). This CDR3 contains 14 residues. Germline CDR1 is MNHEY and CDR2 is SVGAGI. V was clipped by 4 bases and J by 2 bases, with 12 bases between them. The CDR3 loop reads CASSLGGPTYEQYF. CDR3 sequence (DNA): TGTGCCAGCAGTTTGGGGGGGCCAACCTACGAGCAGTACTTC.